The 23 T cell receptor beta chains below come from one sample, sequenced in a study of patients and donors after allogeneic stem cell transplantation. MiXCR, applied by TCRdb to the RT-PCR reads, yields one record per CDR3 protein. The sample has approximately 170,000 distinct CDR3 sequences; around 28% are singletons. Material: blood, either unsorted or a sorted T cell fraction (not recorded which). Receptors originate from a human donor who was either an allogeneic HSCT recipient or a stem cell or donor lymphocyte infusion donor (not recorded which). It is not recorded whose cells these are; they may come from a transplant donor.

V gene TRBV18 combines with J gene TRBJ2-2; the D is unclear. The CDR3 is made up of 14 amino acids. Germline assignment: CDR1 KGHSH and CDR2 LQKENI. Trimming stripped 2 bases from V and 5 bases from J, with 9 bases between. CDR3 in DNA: TGTGCCAGCTCACCAGGGATGCGAACCGGGGAGCTGTTTTTT. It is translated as CASSPGMRTGELFF.

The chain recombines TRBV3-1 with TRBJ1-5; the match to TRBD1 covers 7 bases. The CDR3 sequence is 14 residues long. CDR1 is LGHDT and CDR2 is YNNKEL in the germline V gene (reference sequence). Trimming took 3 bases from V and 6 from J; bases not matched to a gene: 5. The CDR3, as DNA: TGTGCCAGCAGCCACGGGACAGTCACTCAGCCCCAGCATTTT. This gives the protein CASSHGTVTQPQHF. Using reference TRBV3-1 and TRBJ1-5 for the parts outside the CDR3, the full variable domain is DTAVSQTPKYLVTQMGNDKSIKCEQNLGHDTMYWYKQDSKKFLKIMFSYNNKELIINETVPNRFSPKSPDKAHLNLHINSLELGDSAVYFCASSHGTVTQPQHFGDGTRLSIL.

This CDR3 reads CAFTGLETQYF. In DNA, the CDR3 is TGTGCCTTCACAGGGTTGGAGACCCAGTACTTC. The chain recombines TRBV30 with TRBJ2-5, with D possibly TRBD1 on 6 matching bases. The V gene lost 7 bases and the J gene lost 5 bases, with 11 bases spanning the gap. Germline CDR1 and CDR2: GTSNPN and SVGIG (reference sequence). The CDR3 has 11 amino acids. The variable domain in full, with the rest retrieved from reference TRBV30 and TRBJ2-5, is SQTIHQWPATLVQPVGSPLSLECTVEGTSNPNLYWYRQAAGRGLQLLFYSVGIGQISSEVPQNLSASRPQDRQFILSSKKLLLSDSGFYLCAFTGLETQYFGPGTRLLVL.

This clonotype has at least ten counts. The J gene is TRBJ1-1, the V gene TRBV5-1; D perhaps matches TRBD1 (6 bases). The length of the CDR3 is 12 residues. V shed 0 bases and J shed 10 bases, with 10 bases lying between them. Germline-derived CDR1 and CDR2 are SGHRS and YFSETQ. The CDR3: CASSLAGGGAFF. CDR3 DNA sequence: TGCGCCAGCAGCTTGGCCGGAGGGGGAGCTTTCTTT.

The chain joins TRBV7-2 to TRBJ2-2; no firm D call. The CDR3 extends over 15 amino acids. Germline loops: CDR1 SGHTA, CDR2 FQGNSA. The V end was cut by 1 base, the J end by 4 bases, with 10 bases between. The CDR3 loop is CASSLGGTVTGELFF. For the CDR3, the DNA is TGTGCCAGCAGCTTAGGGGGTACGGTCACCGGGGAGCTGTTTTTT. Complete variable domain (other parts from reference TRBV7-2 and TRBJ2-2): GAGVSQSPSNKVTEKGKDVELRCDPISGHTALYWYRQSLGQGLEFLIYFQGNSAPDKSGLPSDRFSAERTGGSVSTLTIQRTQQEDSAVYLCASSLGGTVTGELFFGEGSRLTVL.

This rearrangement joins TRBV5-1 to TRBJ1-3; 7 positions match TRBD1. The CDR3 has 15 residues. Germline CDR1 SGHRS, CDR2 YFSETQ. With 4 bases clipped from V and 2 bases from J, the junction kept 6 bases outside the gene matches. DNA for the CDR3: TGCGCCAGCAGCCCGGGGACAGTGGCTGGAAACACCATATATTTT. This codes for CASSPGTVAGNTIYF.

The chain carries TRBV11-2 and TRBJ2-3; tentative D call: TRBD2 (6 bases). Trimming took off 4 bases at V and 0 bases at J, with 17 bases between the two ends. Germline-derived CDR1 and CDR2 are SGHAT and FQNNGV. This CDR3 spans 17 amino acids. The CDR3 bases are TGTGCCAGCAGCTACCTGTTTATGGGGACTAGCACAGATACGCAGTATTTT. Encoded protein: CASSYLFMGTSTDTQYF. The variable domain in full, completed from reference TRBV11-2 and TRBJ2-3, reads EAGVAQSPRYKIIEKRQSVAFWCNPISGHATLYWYQQILGQGPKLLIQFQNNGVVDDSQLPKDRFSAERLKGVDSTLKIQPAKLEDSAVYLCASSYLFMGTSTDTQYFGPGTRLTVL.

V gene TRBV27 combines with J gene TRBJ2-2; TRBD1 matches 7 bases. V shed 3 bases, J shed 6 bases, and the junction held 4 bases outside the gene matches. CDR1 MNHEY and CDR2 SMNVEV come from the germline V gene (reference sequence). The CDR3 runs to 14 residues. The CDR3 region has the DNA TGTGCCAGCAGTTTTTTTCAGGGGGCCGGGGAGCTGTTTTTT. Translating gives CASSFFQGAGELFF.

The CDR3 spells CASSTTLAVEFF. The CDR3 nucleotides read TGTGCCAGCAGCACCACTCTAGCGGTAGAATTCTTC. J is TRBJ2-1 and V is TRBV7-2; TRBD2 agrees at 7 bases. From germline, CDR1 is SGHTA and CDR2 FQGNSA. The V gene end was trimmed by 5 bases and the J gene end by 16 bases; junction bases not matched to a gene: 11. There are 12 residues in the CDR3.

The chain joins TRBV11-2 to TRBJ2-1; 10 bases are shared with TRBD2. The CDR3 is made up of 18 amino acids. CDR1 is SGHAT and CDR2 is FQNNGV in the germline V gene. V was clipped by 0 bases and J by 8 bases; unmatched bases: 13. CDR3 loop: CASSLEEAIAGGSDEQFF. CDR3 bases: TGTGCCAGCAGCTTAGAAGAGGCGATAGCGGGAGGAAGCGATGAGCAGTTCTTC.

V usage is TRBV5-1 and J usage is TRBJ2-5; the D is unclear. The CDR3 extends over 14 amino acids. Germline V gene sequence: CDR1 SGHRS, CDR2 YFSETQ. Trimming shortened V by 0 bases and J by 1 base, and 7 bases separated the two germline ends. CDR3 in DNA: TGCGCCAGCAGCTTGGTTGTAACCCAAGAGACCCAGTACTTC. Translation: CASSLVVTQETQYF.

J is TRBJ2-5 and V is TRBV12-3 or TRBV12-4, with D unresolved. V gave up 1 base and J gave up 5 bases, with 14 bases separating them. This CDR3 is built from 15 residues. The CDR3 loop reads CASSLGLREWETQYF. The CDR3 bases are TGTGCCAGCAGTTTAGGGCTTCGCGAATGGGAGACCCAGTACTTC.

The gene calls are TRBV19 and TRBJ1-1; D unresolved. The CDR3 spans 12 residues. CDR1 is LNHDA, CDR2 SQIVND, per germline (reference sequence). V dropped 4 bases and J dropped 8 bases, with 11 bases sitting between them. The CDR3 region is CASSTSVQEAFF. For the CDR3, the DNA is TGTGCCAGTAGTACTTCCGTCCAAGAAGCTTTCTTT.

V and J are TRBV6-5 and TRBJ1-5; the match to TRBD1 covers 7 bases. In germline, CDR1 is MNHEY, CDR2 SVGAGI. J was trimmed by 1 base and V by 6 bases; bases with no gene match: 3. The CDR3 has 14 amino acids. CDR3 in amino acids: CASSRQGSNQPQHF. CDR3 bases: TGTGCCAGCAGCCGACAGGGAAGCAATCAGCCCCAGCATTTT.

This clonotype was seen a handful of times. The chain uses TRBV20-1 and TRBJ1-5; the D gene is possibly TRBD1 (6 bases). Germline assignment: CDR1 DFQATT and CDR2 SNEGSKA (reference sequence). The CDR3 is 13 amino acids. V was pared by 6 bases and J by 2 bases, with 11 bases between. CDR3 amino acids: CSAAPGGNQPQHF. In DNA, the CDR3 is TGCAGTGCCGCCCCAGGGGGCAATCAGCCCCAGCATTTT.

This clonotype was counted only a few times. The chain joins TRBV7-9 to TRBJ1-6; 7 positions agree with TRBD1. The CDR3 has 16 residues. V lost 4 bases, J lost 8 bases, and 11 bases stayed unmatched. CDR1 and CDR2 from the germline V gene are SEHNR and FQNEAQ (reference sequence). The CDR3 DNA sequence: TGTGCCAGCAGCTCAATCATGGGGCAGGGGGATTCACCCCTCCACTTT. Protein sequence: CASSSIMGQGDSPLHF.

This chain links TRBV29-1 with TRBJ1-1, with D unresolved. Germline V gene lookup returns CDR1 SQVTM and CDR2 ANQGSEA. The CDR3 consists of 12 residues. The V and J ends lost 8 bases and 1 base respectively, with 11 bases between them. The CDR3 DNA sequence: TGCAGCTTCTACCGGGGGAACACTGAAGCTTTCTTT. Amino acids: CSFYRGNTEAFF.

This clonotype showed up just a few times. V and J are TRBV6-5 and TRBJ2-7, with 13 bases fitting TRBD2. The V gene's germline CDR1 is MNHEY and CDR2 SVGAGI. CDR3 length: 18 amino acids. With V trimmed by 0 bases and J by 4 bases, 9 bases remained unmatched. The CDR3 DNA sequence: TGTGCCAGCAGTTACTCTGGGCCCGGGACTAGCGGGATGTACGAGCAGTACTTC. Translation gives CASSYSGPGTSGMYEQYF.

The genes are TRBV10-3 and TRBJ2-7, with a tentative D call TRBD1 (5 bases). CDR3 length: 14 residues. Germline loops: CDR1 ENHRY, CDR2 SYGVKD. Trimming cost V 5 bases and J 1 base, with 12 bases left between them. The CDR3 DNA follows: TGTGCCATCAGTCGGATTAAGGGGTCCTACGAGCAGTACTTC. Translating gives CAISRIKGSYEQYF.

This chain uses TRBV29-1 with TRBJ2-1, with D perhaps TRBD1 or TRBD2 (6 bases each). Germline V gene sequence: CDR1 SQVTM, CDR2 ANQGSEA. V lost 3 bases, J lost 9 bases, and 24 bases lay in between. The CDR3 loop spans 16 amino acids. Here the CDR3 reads CSVELLDRRRGFEQFF. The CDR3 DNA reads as TGCAGCGTTGAGTTACTTGACAGGAGGAGGGGATTTGAGCAGTTCTTC.

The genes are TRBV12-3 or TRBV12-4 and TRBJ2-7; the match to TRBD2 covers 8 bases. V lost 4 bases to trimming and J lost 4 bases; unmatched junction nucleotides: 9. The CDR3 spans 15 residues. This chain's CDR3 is CASSSLGRASYEQYF. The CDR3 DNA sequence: TGTGCCAGCAGTTCCCTCGGGAGGGCCTCGTACGAGCAGTACTTC.

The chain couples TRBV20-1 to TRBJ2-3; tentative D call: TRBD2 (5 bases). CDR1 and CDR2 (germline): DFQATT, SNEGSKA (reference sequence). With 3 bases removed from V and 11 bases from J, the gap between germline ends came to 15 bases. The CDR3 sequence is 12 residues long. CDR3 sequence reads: CSASISGREQYF. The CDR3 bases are TGCAGTGCTAGTATCAGCGGCCGGGAGCAGTATTTT.

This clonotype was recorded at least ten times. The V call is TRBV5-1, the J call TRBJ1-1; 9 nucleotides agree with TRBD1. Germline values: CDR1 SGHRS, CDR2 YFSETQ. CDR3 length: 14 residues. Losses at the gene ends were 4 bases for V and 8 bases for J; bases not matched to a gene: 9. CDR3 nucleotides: TGCGCCAGCAGCCGTGGACAGGGGACCTTGGAAGCTTTCTTT. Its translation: CASSRGQGTLEAFF.